This paragraph covers one T cell receptor beta chain sequence. Its antigen is currently unknown. Reverse transcription of all isolated RNA meant that expressed TCRB transcripts were sequenced. Measured with immunoSEQ multiplex PCR; TCRdb has only the in-frame clones, and not every one. This sample yields approximately 380,000 clones, of which about 16% are seen a single time; 0.019% belongs to the top ten. This sample was included in a study of beta chain features in type 1 diabetes. This CDR3 comprises 14 residues. The trim removed 6 bases at V and 2 bases at J, leaving 3 bases unmatched. Germline CDR1 ENHRY, CDR2 SYGVKD. General study points: Researchers reported that naive, central memory and Treg TCRB repertoires appeared more similar in patients than in healthy donors. In all four CD4+ subsets, TCRB CDR3 length was significantly, moderately reduced in type 1 diabetes.

Sequenced sample: naive CD4+ T cells from blood. The chain employs TRBV10-3 and TRBJ2-7; the match to TRBD2 covers 11 bases. The TCR comes from a woman in her late teens or twenties in good health. DNA for the CDR3: TGTGCCATCAGAGGGACTAGCGGACCCTACGAGCAGTACTTC. As protein: CAIRGTSGPYEQYF.